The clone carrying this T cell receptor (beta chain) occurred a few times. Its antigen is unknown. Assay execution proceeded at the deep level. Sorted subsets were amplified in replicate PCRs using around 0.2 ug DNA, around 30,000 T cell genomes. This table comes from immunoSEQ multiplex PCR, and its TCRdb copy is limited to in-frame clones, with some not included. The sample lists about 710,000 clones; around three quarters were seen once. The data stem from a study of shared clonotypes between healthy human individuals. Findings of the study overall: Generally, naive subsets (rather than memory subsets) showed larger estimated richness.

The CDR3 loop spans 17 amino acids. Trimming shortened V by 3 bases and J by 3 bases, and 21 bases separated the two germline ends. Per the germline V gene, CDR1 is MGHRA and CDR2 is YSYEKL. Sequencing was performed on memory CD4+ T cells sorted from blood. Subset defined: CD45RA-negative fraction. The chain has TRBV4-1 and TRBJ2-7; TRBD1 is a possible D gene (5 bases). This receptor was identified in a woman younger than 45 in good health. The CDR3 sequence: CASSQRVRLDRNYEQYF. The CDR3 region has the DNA TGCGCCAGCAGCCAGCGAGTGCGCCTAGACAGAAACTACGAGCAGTACTTC.